This T cell receptor beta chain was captured in a study of molecular identifiers for immune sequencing clone quantification. The overall study: Four of five splits of RNA from 20,000 or 100,000 naive CD8 cells were sequenced in replicates. Whole-study findings and limits: Spiked Jurkat TCR RNA originating from one cell could reportedly be identified amid around 970,000 naive cells.

TCRdb reanalysed the PCR reads using MiXCR and keeps one entry per CDR3 protein. Of roughly 65,000 distinct CDR3 sequences in the sample, 17% were seen once. Ten or more counts support this clonotype. Its target is unknown. From germline, CDR1 is ENHRY and CDR2 SYGVKD. Trimming shortened V by 3 bases and J by 3 bases, and 11 bases separated the two germline ends. There are 14 residues in the CDR3. This chain uses TRBV10-3 with TRBJ2-5; D may correspond to TRBD1 or TRBD2 (6 bases each). Source material: naive CD8+ T cells from blood, with Jurkat cell RNA spiked in. Subset described: FACS-sorted CD8+CD4-CCR7+CD45RA+ naive T cells. The TCR originated in a human donor in good health. Some libraries in this study had Jurkat cell RNA spiked in. In nucleotides, the CDR3 is TGTGCCATCAGTGAAGTCGGGGGCAAAGAGACCCAGTACTTC. Its translation is CAISEVGGKETQYF.